Reported below is one TCR beta chain. The target antigen is unknown. The primer mix had 60 Vbeta and 13 Jbeta primers. Repertoires were generated with immunoSEQ multiplex PCR, while TCRdb's copy carries only in-frame clones and drops some. This listing includes over 100,000 clones. The sample is drawn from a study of cytomegalovirus exposure and HLA in healthy donors. The study sampled nominally healthy donors, though unrecorded immune exposures were likely. Study-wide results and caveats: Most of the TCR beta V segments (in an earlier analysis) were productive either about 90% or about 30% of the time. Most observed TCR sequences were rare, whereas some public TCRs were detected in many donors.

The TCR originated in a man aged 35 to 55 in good health and CMV-seropositive. Sequencing was done on a sample of PBMCs.

CDR3 in amino acids: CASSSDPRTGIYEQYF. CDR3 bases: TGTGCCAGCAGCTCGGACCCCCGGACAGGGATCTACGAGCAGTACTTC. This sequence joins TRBV5-4 and TRBJ2-7; 8 bases agree with TRBD1. The germline CDR1 and CDR2 sequences are SGHNT and YYREEE (reference sequence). Trimming cost V 3 bases and J 3 bases; bases outside gene matches: 11. CDR3 length equals 16 residues.